One sample yielded the 10 T cell receptor beta chains listed below, sequenced in a study of T cell changes during pregnancy in multiple sclerosis. Clones were sequenced by immunoSEQ multiplex PCR, and TCRdb holds only the in-frame ones, with some missing. The table shows more than 35,000 clones, with approximately 90% occurring only once. Source: CD4+ T cells from peripheral blood mononuclear cells, taken in the first trimester of pregnancy. These receptors all come from a female donor in good health, enrolled as a control in a pregnancy study.

This clone was detected once. The chain has TRBV6-1 and TRBJ2-2; TRBD2 is a possible D gene (5 bases). Trimming pared 6 bases from V and 7 bases from J, leaving 15 bases between. This CDR3 contains 14 residues. From germline, CDR1 is MNHNS and CDR2 SASEGT. The CDR3 spells CASRFGVADGELFF. The CDR3 DNA reads TGTGCCAGCAGATTCGGGGTGGCGGACGGGGAGCTGTTTTTT.

The chain combines TRBV5-5 with TRBJ2-3, with D unclear. This CDR3 has 12 amino acids. The germline V gene encodes CDR1 SGHKS and CDR2 YYEKEE (reference sequence). Trimming stripped 3 bases from V and 2 bases from J, with 4 bases between. This CDR3 reads CASSSNTDTQYF. DNA of the CDR3: TGTGCCAGCAGCTCCAACACAGATACGCAGTATTTT.

The chain recombines TRBV4-1 with TRBJ2-7; TRBD2 matches 9 bases. The CDR3 is made up of 16 amino acids. Germline V CDR1 and CDR2: MGHRA, YSYEKL. After removal of 1 base from V and 1 base from J, the junction contained 5 bases not matched to a gene. CDR3 loop: CASSQGLAGISYEQYF. CDR3 bases: TGCGCCAGCAGCCAAGGGCTAGCGGGGATTTCCTACGAGCAGTACTTC.

The chain combines TRBV5-1 with TRBJ2-5; 8 bases match TRBD1. From germline, CDR1 is SGHRS and CDR2 YFSETQ. The length of the CDR3 is 16 residues. Trimming removed 0 bases from V and 1 base from J; junction bases left unmatched: 5. The chain's CDR3 is CASSLARGQGQETQYF. CDR3 nucleotide sequence: TGCGCCAGCAGCTTGGCCCGTGGACAGGGCCAAGAGACCCAGTACTTC. The full variable domain, completed using reference TRBV5-1 and TRBJ2-5, is KAGVTQTPRYLIKTRGQQVTLSCSPISGHRSVSWYQQTPGQGLQFLFEYFSETQRNKGNFPGRFSGRQFSNSRSEMNVSTLELGDSALYLCASSLARGQGQETQYFGPGTRLLVL.

The chain has TRBV6-6 and TRBJ2-5; the D gene is possibly TRBD1 (6 bases). There are 15 residues in the CDR3. V lost 7 bases, J lost 5 bases, and 20 bases lay in between. Germline-derived CDR1 and CDR2 are MNHNY and SVGAGI (reference sequence). The CDR3 DNA reads TGTGCCAGCACCCGGGACACCCCGAAGTGGGAGACCCAGTACTTC. Its translation: CASTRDTPKWETQYF.

The chain couples TRBV20-1 to TRBJ1-2; D not resolved. This CDR3 region has 11 residues. Deletions cut 6 bases from V and 4 bases from J, with 9 bases between. Germline-derived CDR1 and CDR2 are DFQATT and SNEGSKA (reference sequence). In DNA, the CDR3 is TGCAGTGCCAAGGAGGCCTATGGCTACACCTTC. Its protein product is CSAKEAYGYTF.

V gene TRBV9 combines with J gene TRBJ2-4; tentative D call: TRBD2 (6 bases). CDR3 length equals 15 residues. Germline V lookup: CDR1 SGDLS, CDR2 YYNGEE. V was shortened by 4 bases and J by 0 bases, with 11 bases between the two germline ends. The CDR3 sequence is CASSTGGVAKNIQYF. Written as DNA, the CDR3 is TGTGCCAGCAGCACTGGAGGGGTAGCCAAAAACATTCAGTACTTC.

This clone has only a few counts. V usage is TRBV7-2 and J usage is TRBJ1-5; D is unresolved. This CDR3 is built from 15 residues. The germline V and J ends were trimmed by 1 base and 0 bases, with 7 bases remaining between them. Germline values: CDR1 SGHTA, CDR2 FQGNSA. The CDR3 region is CASSLGRYSNQPQHF. The CDR3 nucleotides read TGTGCCAGCAGCTTAGGCAGGTATAGCAATCAGCCCCAGCATTTT.

CDR3 sequence reads: CASSLTAGGNTDTQYF. CDR3 nucleotides: TGTGCCAGCAGCTTAACGGCGGGAGGAAACACAGATACGCAGTATTTT. The chain recombines TRBV7-3 with TRBJ2-3; 8 bases align to TRBD2. This CDR3 region has 16 residues. The V and J ends lost 0 bases and 2 bases, in that order; junction bases with no gene match: 4. Per germline, CDR1 SGHTA and CDR2 FQGTGA.

The J gene is TRBJ1-2, the V gene TRBV29-1; TRBD1 is a possible D gene (6 bases). Trimming removed 1 base at V and 4 bases at J, with 10 bases between. The CDR3 covers 13 residues. CDR1 SQVTM and CDR2 ANQGSEA come from the germline V gene. CDR3 bases: TGCAGCGTTGAAGGGGGCAGGGGCTATGGCTACACCTTC. Encoded protein: CSVEGGRGYGYTF.